This TCR beta chain is from a study of type 1 and type 2 diabetes patients. Amplification started from genomic DNA. Amplification of the beta chain CDR3 used 30 forward and 13 reverse multiplex primers. One entry per CDR3 protein results from TCRdb running MiXCR on the multiplex PCR reads. Of about 270,000 distinct CDR3 sequences in the sample, 47% were seen once. The clonotype originates from a man younger than 35 with type 2 diabetes. The sample was peripheral blood mononuclear cells (PBMCs).

The CDR3 is CSVNRGPEAFF. In DNA form, the CDR3 reads TGCAGCGTGAACAGGGGACCTGAAGCTTTCTTT. This chain joins TRBV29-1 and TRBJ1-1; 7 bases agree with TRBD1. The CDR3 length is 11 residues. Germline V lookup: CDR1 SQVTM, CDR2 ANQGSEA. The V and J ends lost 6 bases and 6 bases, in that order; junction bases with no gene match: 4.